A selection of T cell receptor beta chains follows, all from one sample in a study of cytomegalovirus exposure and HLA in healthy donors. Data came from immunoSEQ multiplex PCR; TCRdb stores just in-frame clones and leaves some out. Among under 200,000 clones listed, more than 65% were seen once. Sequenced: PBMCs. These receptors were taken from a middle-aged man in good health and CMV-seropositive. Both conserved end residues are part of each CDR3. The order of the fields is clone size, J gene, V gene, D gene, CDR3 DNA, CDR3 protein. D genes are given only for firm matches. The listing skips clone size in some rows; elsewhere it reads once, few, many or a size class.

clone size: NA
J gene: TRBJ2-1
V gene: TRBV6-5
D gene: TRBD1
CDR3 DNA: TGTGCCAGCAGACCGACAGGGGACAGCTACAATGAGCAGTTCTTC
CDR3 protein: CASRPTGDSYNEQFF

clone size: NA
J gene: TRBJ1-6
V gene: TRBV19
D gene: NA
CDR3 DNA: TGTGCCAGTATTCAGGGCCCGGCCTATAATTCACCCCTCCACTTT
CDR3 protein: CASIQGPAYNSPLHF

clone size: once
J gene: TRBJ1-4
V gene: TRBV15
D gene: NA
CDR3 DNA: TGTGCCACCAGCAGGAAGAGTCTGAATGAAAAACTGTTTTTT
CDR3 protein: CATSRKSLNEKLFF

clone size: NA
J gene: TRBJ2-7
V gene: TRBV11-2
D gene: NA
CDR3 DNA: TGTGCCAGCAGCTTAACTCCCTCCTACGAGCAGTACTTC
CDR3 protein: CASSLTPSYEQYF

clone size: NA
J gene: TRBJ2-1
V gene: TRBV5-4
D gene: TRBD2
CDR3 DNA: TGTGCCAGCATGGCGGGAGATTACAATGAGCAGTTCTTC
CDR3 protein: CASMAGDYNEQFF

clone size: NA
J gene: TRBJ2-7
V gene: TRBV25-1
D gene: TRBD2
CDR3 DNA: TGTGCCAGCAGTTTTAGCAGCGGGGGGGGGTTTTACGAGCAGTACTTC
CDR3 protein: CASSFSSGGGFYEQYF

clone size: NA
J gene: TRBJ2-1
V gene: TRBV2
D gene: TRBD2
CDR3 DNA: TGTGCCAGCAGTGAAAGACTAGCGGGAGGAGGTGAGCAGTTCTTC
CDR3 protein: CASSERLAGGGEQFF

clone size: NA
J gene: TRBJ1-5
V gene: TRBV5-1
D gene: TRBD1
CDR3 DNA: TGCGCCAGCAGCTTCCGGGACAGGGTGAAGCCCCAGCATTTT
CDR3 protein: CASSFRDRVKPQHF

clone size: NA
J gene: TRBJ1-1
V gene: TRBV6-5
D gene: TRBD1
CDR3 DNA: TGTGCCAGCAGGACAGGGGGGTGGAACACTGAAGCTTTCTTT
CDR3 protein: CASRTGGWNTEAFF

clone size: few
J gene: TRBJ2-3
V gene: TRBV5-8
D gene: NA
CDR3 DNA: TGTGCCAGCAGCTTGGGCTCACGGGGCACAGATACGCAGTATTTT
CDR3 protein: CASSLGSRGTDTQYF

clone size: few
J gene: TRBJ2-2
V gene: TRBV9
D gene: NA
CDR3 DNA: TGTGCCAGCAGCCCCCCCAGTGGGGACTACACCGGGGAGCTGTTTTTT
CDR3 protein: CASSPPSGDYTGELFF

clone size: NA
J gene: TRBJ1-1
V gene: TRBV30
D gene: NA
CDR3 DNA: TGTGCCGGGAGAGGCAGGGGCCGGGAATCGCGGGCTTTCTTT
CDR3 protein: CAGRGRGRESRAFF

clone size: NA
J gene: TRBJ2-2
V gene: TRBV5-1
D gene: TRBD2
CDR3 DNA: TGCGCCAGCAGCTTGAGACTAGCGGGGACCGGGGAGCTGTTTTTT
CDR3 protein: CASSLRLAGTGELFF

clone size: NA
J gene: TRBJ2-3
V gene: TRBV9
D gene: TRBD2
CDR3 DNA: TGTGCCAGCAGCGTAGGGGGGGCTAGCGGGGGTACAGATACGCAGTATTTT
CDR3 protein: CASSVGGASGGTDTQYF

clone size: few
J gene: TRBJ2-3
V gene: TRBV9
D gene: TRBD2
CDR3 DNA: TGTGCCAGCAGCGCCTCTATGGGGGGGGATACGCAGTATTTT
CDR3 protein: CASSASMGGDTQYF

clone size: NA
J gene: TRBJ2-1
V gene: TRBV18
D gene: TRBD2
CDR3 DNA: TGTGCCAGCTCGTCCTATAGCGGGACCTCCTACAATGAGCAGTTCTTC
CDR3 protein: CASSSYSGTSYNEQFF

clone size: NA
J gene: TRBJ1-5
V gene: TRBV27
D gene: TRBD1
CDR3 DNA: TGTGCCAGCAGTTTTATAGGACAGGGAGGACCCAATCAGCCCCAGCATTTT
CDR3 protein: CASSFIGQGGPNQPQHF

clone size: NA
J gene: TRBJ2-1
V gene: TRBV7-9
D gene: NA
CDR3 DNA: TGTGCCAGCAGCTTAGGGGGGGTCAATGAGCAGTTCTTC
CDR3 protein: CASSLGGVNEQFF

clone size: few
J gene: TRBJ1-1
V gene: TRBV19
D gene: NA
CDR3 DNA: TGTGCCAGTAGTACACCCGCGCGGGGAACCATGACCCAGCCCCGCTTCTTT
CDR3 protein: CASSTPARGTMTQPRFF

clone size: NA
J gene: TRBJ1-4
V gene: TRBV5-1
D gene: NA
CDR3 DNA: TGCGCCAGCAGCTTACAGTCAACTAATGAAAAACTGTTTTTT
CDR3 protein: CASSLQSTNEKLFF

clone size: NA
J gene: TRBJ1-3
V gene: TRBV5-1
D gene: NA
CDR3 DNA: TGCGCCAGCAGCCATACTGCCCCCCGTTCTGGAAACACCATATATTTT
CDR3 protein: CASSHTAPRSGNTIYF

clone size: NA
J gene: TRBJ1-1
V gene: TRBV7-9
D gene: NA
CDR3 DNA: TGTGCCAGCAGCTCCTCAATCCCCCGGGAGAACACTGAAGCTTTCTTT
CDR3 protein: CASSSSIPRENTEAFF

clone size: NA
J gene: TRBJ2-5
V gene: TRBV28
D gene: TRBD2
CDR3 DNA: TGTGCCAGCAACCTATTCCCCGAGCGGGGGGGCCGGGAGACCCAGTACTTC
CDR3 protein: CASNLFPERGGRETQYF

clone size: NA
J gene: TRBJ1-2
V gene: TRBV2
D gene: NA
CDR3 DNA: TGTGCCAGCAGCCAATTTGGACCTTCCGCGAGCGCGGGGGGCTACACCTTC
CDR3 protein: CASSQFGPSASAGGYTF

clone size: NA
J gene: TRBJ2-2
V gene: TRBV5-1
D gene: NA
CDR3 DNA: TGCGCCAGCAGCTCGACAGGTCACGCAACCGGGGAGCTGTTTTTT
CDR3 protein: CASSSTGHATGELFF

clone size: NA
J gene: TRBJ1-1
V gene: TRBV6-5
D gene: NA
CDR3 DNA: TGTGCCAGCAGTTACTCAGCAGGGTACACTGAAGCTTTCTTT
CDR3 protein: CASSYSAGYTEAFF

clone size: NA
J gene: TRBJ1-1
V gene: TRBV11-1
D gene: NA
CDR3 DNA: TGTGCCAGCAGCTTAACTACCGGCGGGTCTTCCGAAGCTTTCTTT
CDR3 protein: CASSLTTGGSSEAFF

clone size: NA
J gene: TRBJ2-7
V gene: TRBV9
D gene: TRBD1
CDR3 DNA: TGTGCCAGCAGCGTAGCGACAGGGGCCTACGAGCAGTACTTC
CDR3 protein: CASSVATGAYEQYF

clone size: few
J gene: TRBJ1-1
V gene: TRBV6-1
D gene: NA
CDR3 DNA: TGTGCCAGCCGCTTACGGGGGTTTAACACTGAAGCTTTCTTT
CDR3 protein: CASRLRGFNTEAFF

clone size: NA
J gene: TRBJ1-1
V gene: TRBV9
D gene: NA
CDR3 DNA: TGTGCCAGCAGCGTAGATTCGAATTCCCTAAACACTGAAGCTTTCTTT
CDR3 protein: CASSVDSNSLNTEAFF

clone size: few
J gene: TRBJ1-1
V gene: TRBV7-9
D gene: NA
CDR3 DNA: TGTGCCAGCAGCTTCGGGAGTCAGGGCACTGAAGCTTTCTTT
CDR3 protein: CASSFGSQGTEAFF

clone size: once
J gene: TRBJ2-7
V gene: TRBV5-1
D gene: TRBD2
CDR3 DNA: TGCGCCAGCAGCTTTCCGGGACTAGCGGGGGGGCGGGAGCAGTACTTC
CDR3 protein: CASSFPGLAGGREQYF

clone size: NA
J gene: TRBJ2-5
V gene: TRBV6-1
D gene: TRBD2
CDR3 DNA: TGTGCCAGCAGTTTCAGCGGGGGCCTCCAAGAGACCCAGTACTTC
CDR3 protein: CASSFSGGLQETQYF

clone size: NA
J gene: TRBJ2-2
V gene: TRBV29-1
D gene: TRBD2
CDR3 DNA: TGCAGCGTTGAGGAAGCGGGGGTCGACACCGGGGAGCTGTTTTTT
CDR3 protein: CSVEEAGVDTGELFF

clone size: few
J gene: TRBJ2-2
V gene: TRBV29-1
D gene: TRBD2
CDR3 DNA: TGCAGCGTTGAACGGGGGAGGGGCACCGGGGAGCTGTTTTTT
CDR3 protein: CSVERGRGTGELFF

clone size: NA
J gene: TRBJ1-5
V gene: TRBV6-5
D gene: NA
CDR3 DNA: TGTGCCAGCAGTTCTACTCAGCCCCAGCATTTT
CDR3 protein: CASSSTQPQHF

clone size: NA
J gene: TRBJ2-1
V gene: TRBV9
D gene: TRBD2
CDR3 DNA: TGTGCCAGCAGCCCGCAGCCCGAGGGACTAGTAAATGAGCAGTTCTTC
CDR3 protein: CASSPQPEGLVNEQFF

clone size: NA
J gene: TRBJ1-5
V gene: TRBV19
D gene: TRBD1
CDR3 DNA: TGTGCCAGCACTGGCCGGGACAGGGGCAATCAGCCCCAGCATTTT
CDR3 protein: CASTGRDRGNQPQHF

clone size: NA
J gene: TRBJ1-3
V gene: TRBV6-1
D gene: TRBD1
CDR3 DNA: TGTGCCACGGGGACAGGGGGGACCTCTGGAAACACCATATATTTT
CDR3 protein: CATGTGGTSGNTIYF

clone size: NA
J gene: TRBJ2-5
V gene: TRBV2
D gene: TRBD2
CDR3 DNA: TGTGCCAGCAGGACTAGCGGGGGAACGGAGACCCAGTACTTC
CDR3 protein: CASRTSGGTETQYF

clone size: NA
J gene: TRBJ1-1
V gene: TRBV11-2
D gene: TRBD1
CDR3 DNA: TGTGCCAGCAGCTTAGAAGGCAGGGGGCGGGATGAAGCTTTCTTT
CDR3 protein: CASSLEGRGRDEAFF

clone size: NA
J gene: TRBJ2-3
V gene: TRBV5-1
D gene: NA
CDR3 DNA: TGCGCCAGCAGCCCGGGCCGGGGTACGCAGTATTTT
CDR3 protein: CASSPGRGTQYF

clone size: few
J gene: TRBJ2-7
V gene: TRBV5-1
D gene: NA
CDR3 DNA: TGCGCCAGCAGCTTGGGACAGTCCTACGAGCAGTACTTC
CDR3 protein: CASSLGQSYEQYF

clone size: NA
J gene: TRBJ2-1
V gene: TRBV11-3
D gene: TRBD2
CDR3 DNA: TGTGCCAGCTCAGACGACAGCGGGGCCAATGAGCAGTTCTTC
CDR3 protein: CASSDDSGANEQFF

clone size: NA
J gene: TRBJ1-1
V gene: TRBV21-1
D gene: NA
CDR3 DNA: TGTGCCAGCAGCAAAGCGGTCGGCAGGGCGGTGGACACTGAAGCTTTCTTT
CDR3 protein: CASSKAVGRAVDTEAFF

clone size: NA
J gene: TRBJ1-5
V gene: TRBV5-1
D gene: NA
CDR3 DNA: TGCGCCAGCAGCTTGGACGCAGGGGCAGGACAGCCCCAGCATTTT
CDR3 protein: CASSLDAGAGQPQHF

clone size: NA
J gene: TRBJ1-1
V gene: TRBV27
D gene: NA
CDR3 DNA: TGTGCCAGCAGTTTGAGAGGGGAGGGCACTGAAGCTTTCTTT
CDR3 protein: CASSLRGEGTEAFF

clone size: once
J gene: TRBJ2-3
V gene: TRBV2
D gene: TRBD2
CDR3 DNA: TGTGCCAGCAGTGAAGCGCTGGGACTAGTAGGAGATACGCAGTATTTT
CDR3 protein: CASSEALGLVGDTQYF

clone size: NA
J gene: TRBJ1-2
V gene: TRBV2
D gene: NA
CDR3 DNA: TGTGCCAGCAGCTCCTATGGCTACACCTTC
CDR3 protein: CASSSYGYTF

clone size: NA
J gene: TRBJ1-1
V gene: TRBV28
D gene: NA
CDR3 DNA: TGTGCCAGCAGTGTAACAGGGTTGGTACCGGGGAGAGGGACTGAAGCTTTCTTT
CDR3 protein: CASSVTGLVPGRGTEAFF

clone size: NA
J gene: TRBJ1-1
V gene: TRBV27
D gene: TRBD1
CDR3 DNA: TGTGCCAGCAGTTTATGGGGGACAGGAGCCGAAGCTTTCTTT
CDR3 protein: CASSLWGTGAEAFF

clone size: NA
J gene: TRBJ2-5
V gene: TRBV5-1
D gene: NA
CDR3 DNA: TGCGCCAGCAGCTTTGACCTCCCCGGGGAGACCCAGTACTTC
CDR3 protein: CASSFDLPGETQYF

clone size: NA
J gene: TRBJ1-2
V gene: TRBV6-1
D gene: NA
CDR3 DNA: TGTGCCAGCAGTGAATGGACTTATGGCTACACCTTC
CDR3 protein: CASSEWTYGYTF

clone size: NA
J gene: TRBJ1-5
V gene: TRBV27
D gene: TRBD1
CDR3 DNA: TGTGCCAGCCGCCTAACCGGGACAGGAAGTCAGCCCCAGCATTTT
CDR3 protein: CASRLTGTGSQPQHF

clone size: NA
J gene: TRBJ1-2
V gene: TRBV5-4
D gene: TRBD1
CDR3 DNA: TGTGCCAGCAGCTTCCGACAGGGGGCAGGATATGGCTACACCTTC
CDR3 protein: CASSFRQGAGYGYTF